This is a list of T cell receptor beta chains from one sample in a study of response to subunit inactivated influenza vaccine. MiXCR was run by TCRdb on the RT-PCR reads, yielding one entry per CDR3 protein. The table includes approximately 290,000 distinct CDR3 sequences, 20% to 25% detected once. The sequencing used PBMCs from blood, collected less than 22 months after vaccination. The receptors were gathered from a man aged 50 to 75 who received an inactivated influenza vaccine. CDR3s leave out the opening cysteine and the closing phenylalanine or tryptophan. The D gene is left open where the match is weak.

V	D	J	CDR3
TRBV7-2	TRBD1	TRBJ2-1	ASSLADRIYNEQF
TRBV5-1	.	TRBJ1-3	ASSFGRISGNTIY
TRBV20-1	.	TRBJ1-4	SASDREKLF
TRBV4-3	.	TRBJ2-7	ASSQDGSPDSTYEQY
TRBV6-2/TRBV6-3	.	TRBJ1-5	ASSYSNSLSNQPQH
TRBV12-3/TRBV12-4	TRBD2	TRBJ2-3	ASSTGLAGGTDTQY
TRBV11-1	TRBD2	TRBJ2-1	ASSLGLAGVNRYNEQF
TRBV7-2	.	TRBJ1-1	ASSLVGTSEAF
TRBV6-2/TRBV6-3	.	TRBJ1-2	ASSHGRIYGYT
TRBV11-2	.	TRBJ2-5	ASSNSRGGPGETQY
TRBV28	TRBD1	TRBJ1-4	ASATGVIGEKLF
TRBV20-1	.	TRBJ2-2	SARDSGLLKGTGELF
TRBV12-3/TRBV12-4	TRBD1	TRBJ1-6	ASSFNRGFSPLH
TRBV4-2	.	TRBJ1-5	ASSQDIRGNQPQH
TRBV14	TRBD1	TRBJ1-3	ASSQATGTGNTIY